This T cell receptor beta chain was obtained from a study of post-analysis software for immune sequencing data. Findings and limits, study-wide: Co-batched samples clustered tightly together by F measure. TRBV5-6, TRBV5-1 and TRBV20-1 belonged to a set of roughly five TRBV segments that were more frequent in patients than controls. Significantly lower normalized Chao1 diversity was seen in multiple sclerosis patients than in controls.

The CDR3 is made up of 13 amino acids. V lost 6 bases and J lost 0, with 9 bases in between. Germline V CDR1 and CDR2: PRHDT, FYEKMQ (reference sequence). Tagging with unique molecular identifiers was a feature of the TCR beta cDNA libraries. Via MiXCR, TCRdb re-called the PCR reads, giving one row per CDR3 protein. The sample contains some 260,000 distinct CDR3 sequences, about 40% of which appear only once. A word on this clonotype: Antigen unknown.

The TCR comes from a girl under 18 with multiple sclerosis. Material for sequencing was blood. V and J are TRBV13 and TRBJ2-7; D call uncertain. In nucleotides, the CDR3 is TGTGCCAGCAGGGAGTCGTTCTCCTACGAGCAGTACTTC. This sequence encodes CASRESFSYEQYF. Combining the CDR3 with reference TRBV13 and TRBJ2-7 gives the whole variable domain AAGVIQSPRHLIKEKRETATLKCYPIPRHDTVYWYQQGPGQDPQFLISFYEKMQSDKGSIPDRFSAQQFSDYHSELNMSSLELGDSALYFCASRESFSYEQYFGPGTRLTVT.